This T cell receptor beta chain appears in the sequencing data of a study of T cell responses to AZD1222 COVID-19 vaccine. V shed 8 bases and J shed 2 bases, with 13 bases lying between them. Germline lookup yields CDR1 MNHEY and CDR2 SVGAGI. The CDR3 has 13 amino acids. TCRdb's table, derived via immunoSEQ multiplex PCR, lists solely in-frame clones and lacks some. The data contain approximately 150,000 clones, about 92% of them singletons. The clonotype comes from an adult in good health. This chain connects TRBV6-5 to TRBJ2-7, with no clear D. The specimen comprised peripheral blood, sampled on day 0 of MenACWY control vaccination. In nucleotides, the CDR3 is TGTGCCAGCTGGAAGGCTAGGACCTACGAGCAGTACTTC. Residues: CASWKARTYEQYF.